Following are 23 T cell receptor beta chains from one sample sequenced in a study of TIL therapy for anti-PD-1-resistant metastatic lung cancer (dated by TCRdb to the early 2020s). The immunoSEQ v3 hsTCRB kit was used to amplify TCR beta CDR3 regions from genomic DNA through bias-controlled multiplex PCR. Sourced from immuneACCESS, this table was stored by TCRdb with only in-frame sequences that have V and J called. A share of the clones is absent; for the studies checked, an unresolved V gene accounts for under half, and the remainder has no known explanation. The sample has tens of thousands of clones on record, approximately 77% of them singletons. Approximately 7% of the sample is taken by the ten largest. The time point label, as the study defines it: pre-treatment sample, taken before nivolumab and TIL therapy. Baseline tumor samples were excised metastases, mostly pleural nodules or supraclavicular lymph nodes, from the same resection used to grow TIL.

The source material was tumor tissue, sampled at baseline. These receptors were collected from a person between 25 and 79 years old with non-small cell lung cancer.

V gene TRBV5-1 combines with J gene TRBJ1-1, with D uncertain. CDR1 is SGHRS and CDR2 is YFSETQ in the germline V gene. The CDR3 spans 12 residues. V lost 4 bases, J lost 5 bases, and 9 bases lay in between. This chain's CDR3 is CASSLGTTEAFF. DNA for the CDR3: TGCGCCAGCAGCCTAGGTACAACTGAAGCTTTCTTT.

The chain links TRBV7-7 to TRBJ2-3, with D unresolved. The V end was cut by 2 bases, the J end by 0 bases, with 15 bases between. The V gene's germline CDR1 is SSHAT and CDR2 FNYEAQ (reference sequence). The CDR3 length is 17 residues. CDR3 residues: CASSLRGSRLSTDTQYF. The CDR3 nucleotides are TGTGCCAGCAGCTTAAGAGGATCCCGACTCAGCACAGATACGCAGTATTTT.

The V call is TRBV11-2, the J call TRBJ2-3; TRBD2 aligns across 14 bases. CDR1 SGHAT and CDR2 FQNNGV come from the germline V gene. V lost 5 bases and J lost 2; bases outside the gene matches: 9. This CDR3 spans 18 amino acids. CDR3 DNA: TGTGCCAGCAGCGCGGGACTAGCGGGGGCCCTATCCACAGATACGCAGTATTTT. Protein sequence: CASSAGLAGALSTDTQYF.

This chain links TRBV29-1 with TRBJ1-2, with D possibly matching TRBD1 (6 bases). Per germline, CDR1 SQVTM and CDR2 ANQGSEA. The length of the CDR3 is 13 residues. The ends were cut back, 6 bases at V and 3 bases at J, with 14 bases in the middle. CDR3 sequence: CSVGVDRHYGYTF. The CDR3 region has the DNA TGCAGCGTCGGAGTGGACAGACACTATGGCTACACCTTC. Together with reference TRBV29-1 and TRBJ1-2, the CDR3 gives the full variable domain: SAVISQKPSRDICQRGTSLTIQCQVDSQVTMMFWYRQQPGQSLTLIATANQGSEATYESGFVIDKFPISRPNLTFSTLTVSNMSPEDSSIYLCSVGVDRHYGYTFGSGTRLTVV.

The gene calls are TRBV4-3 and TRBJ2-5, with no clear D. The V gene lost 1 base and the J gene lost 3 bases, with 6 bases spanning the gap. Looked up from germline, CDR1 is LGHNA and CDR2 is YSLEER. This CDR3 contains 13 residues. CDR3 DNA sequence: TGCGCCAGCAGCCAAGTATTGGAAGAGACCCAGTACTTC. This translates into CASSQVLEETQYF.

The rearrangement links TRBV2 to TRBJ2-3; weak D call: TRBD1 (6 bases). The V and J ends lost 0 bases and 2 bases respectively, with 9 bases between them. There are 15 residues in the CDR3. Germline lookup yields CDR1 SNHLY and CDR2 FYNNEI. In DNA form, the CDR3 reads TGTGCCAGCAGTGAAGCGCAGGGGATCACAGATACGCAGTATTTT. Its protein is CASSEAQGITDTQYF.

This clone showed up just once. This rearrangement joins TRBV6-1 to TRBJ2-3, with 9 bases identical to TRBD2. In germline, CDR1 is MNHNS, CDR2 SASEGT. The CDR3 loop spans 17 amino acids. Trimming cost V 1 base and J 0 bases; bases outside gene matches: 5. CDR3 nucleotides: TGTGCCAGCAGTGAAGGCTGGACTAGCGAGAGCACAGATACGCAGTATTTT. Residues: CASSEGWTSESTDTQYF.

The V and J genes are TRBV7-9 and TRBJ2-7; TRBD2 matches 11 bases. This CDR3 spans 15 amino acids. Trimming took 5 bases from V and 5 from J; bases not matched to a gene: 8. Germline V lookup: CDR1 SEHNR, CDR2 FQNEAQ (reference sequence). The CDR3, as DNA: TGTGCCAGCAGCCCCCGTACTAGCGGGGGTAACGAGCAGTACTTC. Its translation is CASSPRTSGGNEQYF.

The chain has TRBV18 and TRBJ2-3; TRBD2 matches 10 bases. With V trimmed by 6 bases and J by 1 base, 7 bases remained unmatched. This CDR3 comprises 16 residues. Looked up from germline, CDR1 is KGHSH and CDR2 is LQKENI. The CDR3 DNA reads as TGTGCCAGCTCTCCTTTAGCGGGGGGCGGCACAGATACGCAGTATTTT. Translated: CASSPLAGGGTDTQYF.

The V and J genes are TRBV20-1 and TRBJ2-5, with TRBD2 as a possible D gene (6 bases). The CDR3 spans 11 residues. CDR1 and CDR2 (germline): DFQATT, SNEGSKA (reference sequence). V lost 1 base and J lost 8, with 8 bases in between. The CDR3 region is CSARGGLTQYF. The CDR3 nucleotides are TGCAGTGCTAGAGGGGGACTCACCCAGTACTTC.

This chain joins TRBV15 and TRBJ2-7, with 7 bases that match TRBD2. After removal of 0 bases from V and 5 bases from J, the junction contained 7 bases not matched to a gene. Germline V gives CDR1 LNHNV, CDR2 YYDKDF (reference sequence). The CDR3 covers 15 residues. The CDR3 loop is CATSRDKGGVDEQYF. In DNA, the CDR3 is TGTGCCACCAGCAGAGATAAGGGAGGGGTCGACGAGCAGTACTTC.

The J gene is TRBJ1-6, the V gene TRBV7-9; 8 nucleotides agree with TRBD1. This CDR3 contains 14 residues. The germline V gene encodes CDR1 SEHNR and CDR2 FQNEAQ (reference sequence). V lost 1 base to trimming and J lost 7 bases; unmatched junction nucleotides: 0. CDR3 DNA: TGTGCCAGCAGCTTAGGGACAGGGAATTCACCCCTCCACTTT. Translation gives CASSLGTGNSPLHF.

By its share, this clone is medium-sized. The chain combines TRBV19 with TRBJ2-7; D may match TRBD1 or TRBD2 (5 bases each). V shed 5 bases and J shed 1 base, with 12 bases lying between them. The CDR3 is made up of 14 amino acids. Per the germline V gene, CDR1 is LNHDA and CDR2 is SQIVND (reference sequence). The CDR3 region has the DNA TGTGCCAGTAGTCAACCTGGGGGATCCTACGAGCAGTACTTC. Translation: CASSQPGGSYEQYF.

The rearrangement joins TRBV4-2 to TRBJ2-4; no clear D gene. The germline V gene encodes CDR1 LGHNA and CDR2 YNFKEQ. This CDR3 comprises 17 residues. The germline V and J ends were trimmed by 0 bases and 1 base, with 13 bases remaining between them. The CDR3: CASSQDPPGPAKNIQYF. CDR3 in DNA: TGTGCCAGCAGCCAAGATCCCCCGGGCCCCGCCAAAAACATTCAGTACTTC.

The chain joins TRBV9 to TRBJ2-3; tentative D call: TRBD2 (7 bases). V lost 2 bases, J lost 6 bases, and 19 bases lay in between. Germline loops: CDR1 SGDLS, CDR2 YYNGEE. The CDR3 consists of 16 residues. The DNA of the CDR3 is TGTGCCAGCAGCGTCCTAGGGAAACAGGGAGGGGATACGCAGTATTTT. This codes for CASSVLGKQGGDTQYF.

The chain uses TRBV19 and TRBJ2-2; 8 nucleotides agree with TRBD1. V was pared by 8 bases and J by 2 bases, with 4 bases of the junction left unmatched. Germline V gives CDR1 LNHDA, CDR2 SQIVND (reference sequence). This CDR3 contains 14 residues. CDR3 bases: TGTGCCAGTGGTGCAGGGGGCAACACCGGGGAGCTGTTTTTT. Translated, it gives CASGAGGNTGELFF.

V gene TRBV7-2 combines with J gene TRBJ2-2, with TRBD2 as a possible D gene (6 bases). From germline, CDR1 is SGHTA and CDR2 FQGNSA. Trimming removed 5 bases from V and 5 bases from J, with 12 bases in between. The CDR3 length is 14 residues. In DNA, the CDR3 is TGTGCCAGCAGCACTTCGACTAGGACCGGGGAGCTGTTTTTT. The encoded protein is CASSTSTRTGELFF.

This clone was detected once. The gene calls are TRBV27 and TRBJ1-1; the D is unclear. The length of the CDR3 is 14 residues. Germline V lookup: CDR1 MNHEY, CDR2 SMNVEV (reference sequence). V lost 1 base, J lost 1 base, and 7 bases lay in between. The CDR3 DNA sequence: TGTGCCAGCAGTTTATTCGGGGAGAACACTGAAGCTTTCTTT. Translation: CASSLFGENTEAFF.

J is TRBJ2-3 and V is TRBV2; the D gene is possibly TRBD1 (6 bases). The V gene's germline CDR1 is SNHLY and CDR2 FYNNEI. V was clipped by 7 bases and J by 0 bases, with 11 bases between them. The CDR3 length is 14 residues. CDR3 bases: TGTGCCAGCATGTGGGACATTAGCACAGATACGCAGTATTTT. Amino acids: CASMWDISTDTQYF. The full variable domain, completed using reference TRBV2 and TRBJ2-3, is EPEVTQTPSHQVTQMGQEVILRCVPISNHLYFYWYRQILGQKVEFLVSFYNNEISEKSEIFDDQFSVERPDGSNFTLKIRSTKLEDSAMYFCASMWDISTDTQYFGPGTRLTVL.

The chain uses TRBV18 and TRBJ1-3, with unresolved D. Germline CDR1 and CDR2: KGHSH and LQKENI. CDR3 length: 17 amino acids. The V and J ends lost 3 bases and 0 bases respectively, with 15 bases between them. CDR3 nucleotide sequence: TGTGCCAGCTCACCTTATAATGACCGGCGCTCTGGAAACACCATATATTTT. It encodes CASSPYNDRRSGNTIYF.

The chain recombines TRBV4-1 with TRBJ2-5; 9 nucleotides agree with TRBD2. The trim removed 0 bases at V and 4 bases at J, leaving 9 bases unmatched. Germline lookup yields CDR1 MGHRA and CDR2 YSYEKL. The CDR3 is 17 residues long. The CDR3 DNA sequence: TGCGCCAGCAGCCAAGAAAGAGCGGGGGGTATAAGAGAGACCCAGTACTTC. This sequence encodes CASSQERAGGIRETQYF.

This clone was picked up a small number of times. The chain joins TRBV2 to TRBJ1-1, with D unclear. Germline V lookup: CDR1 SNHLY, CDR2 FYNNEI. The CDR3 has 12 amino acids. Trimming took off 6 bases at V and 4 bases at J, with 9 bases between the two ends. The CDR3 coding sequence is TGTGCCAGCAGGTGGAGCAGCACTGAAGCTTTCTTT. Its translation: CASRWSSTEAFF.

The rearrangement joins TRBV28 to TRBJ1-2, with TRBD1 as a possible D gene (5 bases). Germline CDR1 reads MDHEN; CDR2 reads SYDVKM. The CDR3 spans 14 residues. The germline V and J ends were trimmed by 8 bases and 6 bases, with 19 bases remaining between them. CDR3 amino acids: CASCEERWGDGYTF. Here the CDR3 DNA reads TGTGCCAGCTGTGAAGAGAGGTGGGGGGATGGCTACACCTTC.